Listed below are T cell receptor beta chains from one sample, sequenced in a study of cytomegalovirus exposure and HLA in healthy donors. This table comes from immunoSEQ multiplex PCR, and its TCRdb copy is limited to in-frame clones, with some not included. This specimen shows 100,000 to 150,000 clones; the ten leading clones hold 1.5% to 2%. The sample was PBMCs. The receptors come from a woman between 35 and 50 years old in good health and CMV-seropositive. Both conserved end residues are part of each CDR3. D genes are given only for firm matches.

TRBV20-1	TRBJ2-1	.	CSALDVGEQFF	TGCAGTGCTCTTGACGTCGGGGAGCAGTTCTTC
TRBV5-1	TRBJ1-1	.	CASSWGHANTEAFF	TGCGCCAGCAGCTGGGGACATGCGAACACTGAAGCTTTCTTT
TRBV7-9	TRBJ2-7	TRBD1	CASSQDRGWEYEQYF	TGTGCCAGCAGCCAGGACAGGGGTTGGGAATACGAGCAGTACTTC
TRBV10-1	TRBJ1-4	.	CASSEYWGGNEKLFF	TGCGCCAGCAGTGAATATTGGGGGGGCAATGAAAAACTGTTTTTT
TRBV11-3	TRBJ1-1	.	CASSSATGSQAFF	TGTGCCAGCAGCTCCGCAACAGGGTCTCAAGCTTTCTTT
TRBV5-4	TRBJ1-1	TRBD1	CASSWRDRGSLAFF	TGTGCCAGCAGCTGGCGAGACAGGGGTTCGTTGGCTTTCTTT
TRBV15	TRBJ2-7	.	CATSRENSPSYEQYF	TGTGCCACCAGCAGAGAGAACAGTCCCTCCTACGAGCAGTACTTC
TRBV28	TRBJ2-1	TRBD1	CASSPRGSPYNEQFF	TGTGCCAGCAGTCCCAGGGGGAGCCCCTACAATGAGCAGTTCTTC
TRBV2	TRBJ1-4	TRBD1	CASNPRDRGEKLFF	TGTGCCAGCAACCCCCGGGACAGGGGTGAAAAACTGTTTTTT
TRBV5-5	TRBJ1-2	.	CASSLAGRYTF	TGTGCCAGCAGCTTGGCGGGAAGATACACCTTC
TRBV7-7	TRBJ2-7	.	CASSLGQGNEQYF	TGTGCCAGCAGCTTAGGCCAGGGAAACGAGCAGTACTTC
TRBV7-2	TRBJ2-7	TRBD2	CASSLDRTSGSYEQYF	TGTGCCAGCAGCTTAGATCGGACTAGCGGCTCCTACGAGCAGTACTTC
TRBV5-4	TRBJ2-2	.	CASSPAVGTNTGELFF	TGTGCCAGCAGCCCCGCGGTGGGTACGAACACCGGGGAGCTGTTTTTT
TRBV18	TRBJ2-7	.	CASSVTYYEQYF	TGTGCCAGCTCGGTGACTTACTACGAGCAGTACTTC
TRBV2	TRBJ1-5	TRBD1	CASTPPGGGNQPQHF	TGTGCCAGCACCCCCCCAGGGGGAGGCAATCAGCCCCAGCATTTT
TRBV7-3	TRBJ2-2	TRBD1	CASSFPRDRAGDTGELFF	TGTGCCAGCAGCTTCCCGCGGGACAGGGCAGGGGACACCGGGGAGCTGTTTTTT
TRBV25-1	TRBJ2-7	TRBD2	CASSPDGLAVYEQYF	TGTGCCAGCAGCCCGGATGGTCTAGCGGTTTACGAGCAGTACTTC
TRBV30	TRBJ1-4	.	CAWEGGTNEKLFF	TGTGCCTGGGAAGGGGGAACTAATGAAAAACTGTTTTTT
TRBV7-9	TRBJ2-1	TRBD2	CASSLDTLAGKQFF	TGTGCCAGCAGCTTAGACACACTAGCGGGGAAACAGTTCTTC
TRBV7-6	TRBJ2-5	.	CASSFRGQETQYF	TGTGCCAGCAGCTTCCGGGGCCAAGAGACCCAGTACTTC
TRBV7-2	TRBJ1-2	.	CASSLAAGNGYTF	TGTGCCAGCAGCTTAGCGGCGGGTAATGGCTACACCTTC
TRBV7-9	TRBJ2-7	.	CASSWIGGHSSYEQYF	TGTGCCAGCAGCTGGATTGGGGGACATAGCTCCTACGAGCAGTACTTC
TRBV6-5	TRBJ2-2	.	CASRFGQYTGELFF	TGTGCCAGCAGGTTCGGACAGTACACCGGGGAGCTGTTTTTT
TRBV11-2	TRBJ2-7	TRBD1	CASSLVGRGTYEQYF	TGCGCCAGCAGCTTAGTCGGCAGGGGGACCTACGAGCAGTACTTC